This is a list of T cell receptor beta chains from one sample in a study of T-cell memory formation after mild COVID-19. TCRdb re-analysed the 5' RACE reads in MiXCR, keeping a single row per CDR3 protein. The repertoire holds tens of thousands of distinct CDR3 sequences, about 15% seen once, with approximately 40% in the top ten. Material for sequencing was PBMCs or a T cell subset sorted from them (not recorded which). These TCRs come from a man between 18 and 35 years old who had mild COVID-19 (a few samples of this study predate the infection). Cell type and time point are not known. The CDR3 runs from the conserved cysteine through the conserved F or W. D genes are given only for firm matches. Size is stated for part of the rows, as once, few or many counts, or as a class when the clone is expanded.

d_call,clone_size,j_call,v_call,cdr3_nt,cdr3_aa
NA,NA,TRBJ2-5,TRBV4-1,TGCGCCAGCAGCCAAGAACAGGGCGGGCAGGAGACCCAGTACTTC,CASSQEQGGQETQYF
TRBD1,few,TRBJ1-2,TRBV12-3/TRBV12-4,TGTGCCAGCAGTATACAGGGGTATGGCTACACCTTC,CASSIQGYGYTF
NA,NA,TRBJ2-2,TRBV6-5,TGTGCCAGCAGCTACGGGACGACCTTGAACACCGGGAAGCTGTTTTTT,CASSYGTTLNTGKLFF
NA,few,TRBJ2-3,TRBV9,TGTGCCAGCAGCGTAGGAGTACGGCGGGGCAACACAGATACGCAGTATTTT,CASSVGVRRGNTDTQYF
NA,few,TRBJ2-3,TRBV5-5,TGTGCCAGCAGCTGGGGGACTGCATCGACAGATACGCAGTATTTT,CASSWGTASTDTQYF
NA,few,TRBJ2-1,TRBV6-4,TGTGCCAGCAGTCAGGGAGGTGAGCAGTTCTTC,CASSQGGEQFF
NA,NA,TRBJ1-6,TRBV5-8,TGTGCCAGCAGCTGGGTTACGTCTAATTCACCCCTCCACTTT,CASSWVTSNSPLHF
NA,few,TRBJ2-3,TRBV4-1,TGCGCCAGCAGCCAATCCCTGGGATTAGATACGCAGTATTTT,CASSQSLGLDTQYF
NA,few,TRBJ1-4,TRBV12-3/TRBV12-4,TGTGCCAGCAGTTTCCGCAGGGTTGATGAAAAACTGTTTTTT,CASSFRRVDEKLFF
NA,few,TRBJ2-7,TRBV7-7,TGTGCCAGCAGCTGGAACAGGGACGGGGAGCAGTACTTC,CASSWNRDGEQYF
TRBD2,once,TRBJ2-5,TRBV7-2,TGTGCCAGCAGCATAAGCGGGGGACTCGAGACCCAGTACTTC,CASSISGGLETQYF
NA,NA,TRBJ2-5,TRBV27,TGTGCCAGCAGTTTAAACATCCAAGAGACCCAGTACTTC,CASSLNIQETQYF
NA,NA,TRBJ1-3,TRBV4-1,TGCGCCAGCAATTTAGGGCTAAGCTCTGGAAACACCATATATTTT,CASNLGLSSGNTIYF
TRBD2,few,TRBJ2-1,TRBV4-1,TGCGCCAGCAGCCAAGGAAGCGGGGCCCCCTACAATGAGCAGTTCTTC,CASSQGSGAPYNEQFF
NA,few,TRBJ1-1,TRBV5-1,TGCGCCAGCAGCTTAAAAACACCGACTGAAGCTTTCTTT,CASSLKTPTEAFF
NA,NA,TRBJ1-5,TRBV5-1,TGCGCCAGCAGCTTGGTGGGAAATAGCAATCAGCCCCAGCATTTT,CASSLVGNSNQPQHF
TRBD2,NA,TRBJ2-1,TRBV20-1,TGCAGTGCTATTCAACTAGCGGGGGGGTACAATGAGCAGTTCTTC,CSAIQLAGGYNEQFF
NA,NA,TRBJ2-2,TRBV6-5,TGTGCCACCCTATCGGGCACCGGGGAGCTGTTTTTT,CATLSGTGELFF
NA,few,TRBJ1-6,TRBV6-6,TGTGCCAGCAGTTACTCGATTAGGGAGGATTCACCCCTCCACTTT,CASSYSIREDSPLHF
NA,NA,TRBJ1-1,TRBV29-1,TGCAGCGTTGAAGGCGGCCGGGGAGGGACCACTGAAGCTTTCTTT,CSVEGGRGGTTEAFF
NA,few,TRBJ2-1,TRBV12-3/TRBV12-4,TGTGCCAGCACCCCGGGGTTAGGGACCTACAATGAGCAGTTCTTC,CASTPGLGTYNEQFF
NA,NA,TRBJ2-7,TRBV7-9,TGTGCCAGCAGTGCTGCGGTATACGAGCAGTACTTC,CASSAAVYEQYF
TRBD2,few,TRBJ2-3,TRBV7-9,TGTGCCACCACCCCGGGACTAGCGGGGGGGCTCAACACAGATACGCAGTATTTT,CATTPGLAGGLNTDTQYF
NA,NA,TRBJ2-3,TRBV11-2,TGTGCCAGCAGCTCATTGGATGGGACAGATACGCAGTATTTT,CASSSLDGTDTQYF
TRBD2,few,TRBJ2-1,TRBV10-3,TGTGCCATCGGGGGGGGTACCAATGAGCAGTTCTTC,CAIGGGTNEQFF
TRBD2,few,TRBJ2-3,TRBV4-1,TGCGCCAGCAGCCAGCGGACTAGCGGGTACACAGATACGCAGTATTTT,CASSQRTSGYTDTQYF
NA,few,TRBJ1-2,TRBV4-1,TGCGCCAGCAGCCCTTTACTGGACAGAGACTATGGCTACACCTTC,CASSPLLDRDYGYTF
NA,many,TRBJ1-1,TRBV4-3,TGCGCCAGCAGCGAATCGGCGGGGAGGGAAATGAACACTGAAGCTTTCTTT,CASSESAGREMNTEAFF
TRBD1,few,TRBJ1-6,TRBV7-2,TGTGCCAGCACCCCTTTCGGGACAGACTATAATTCACCCCTCCACTTT,CASTPFGTDYNSPLHF
NA,NA,TRBJ2-3,TRBV27,TGTGCCAGCAGCTCCTTGGGGGCTGAGGATACGCAGTATTTT,CASSSLGAEDTQYF
NA,few,TRBJ2-1,TRBV11-3,TGTGCCAGCAGCTTAGCCGCCCAAGATCCGAGGATCTCCTACAATGAGCAGTTCTTC,CASSLAAQDPRISYNEQFF
TRBD1,NA,TRBJ2-2,TRBV24-1,TGTGCCACCAGTGACCCAGACAGGGAAAACACCGGGGAGCTGTTTTTT,CATSDPDRENTGELFF
NA,NA,TRBJ1-6,TRBV18,TGTGCCAGCTCACTTGGACAGTATAATTCACCCCTCCACTTT,CASSLGQYNSPLHF